A selection of T cell receptor beta chains follows, all from one sample in a study of blood T cell repertoires in COVID-19. This table comes from immunoSEQ multiplex PCR, and its TCRdb copy is limited to in-frame clones, with some not included. The data hold about 110,000 clones, with about nine tenths observed a single time. Sequenced sample: peripheral blood. The source is a human donor in a cohort sampled during active COVID-19. Both conserved end residues are part of each CDR3. The order of the fields is clone size, D gene, J gene, V gene, CDR3 protein, CDR3 DNA. The D gene is left open where the match is weak. Clone sizes are given selectively: once, few, many, or a class where the clone is expanded.

clone_size: .; d_call: .; j_call: TRBJ1-5; v_call: TRBV18; cdr3_aa: CASSPRAGDLDPPQHF; cdr3_nt: TGTGCCAGCTCACCAAGGGCAGGGGACCTCGATCCGCCCCAGCATTTT
clone_size: .; d_call: TRBD1; j_call: TRBJ2-3; v_call: TRBV5-1; cdr3_aa: CASSFSQGARDTQYF; cdr3_nt: TGCGCCAGCAGCTTCTCACAGGGGGCTCGAGATACGCAGTATTTT
clone_size: .; d_call: TRBD2; j_call: TRBJ2-1; v_call: TRBV12-5; cdr3_aa: CASGLGLAGNYNEQFF; cdr3_nt: TGTGCTAGTGGTTTGGGGCTAGCGGGGAACTACAATGAGCAGTTCTTC
clone_size: .; d_call: .; j_call: TRBJ2-5; v_call: TRBV24-1; cdr3_aa: CATSDMTEETQYF; cdr3_nt: TGTGCCACCAGTGATATGACAGAAGAGACCCAGTACTTC
clone_size: .; d_call: .; j_call: TRBJ2-2; v_call: TRBV7-9; cdr3_aa: CASSDEGGPDTGELFF; cdr3_nt: TGTGCCAGCAGCGACGAGGGGGGGCCAGACACCGGGGAGCTGTTTTTT
clone_size: few; d_call: .; j_call: TRBJ1-4; v_call: TRBV19; cdr3_aa: CASSQQVRDEKLFF; cdr3_nt: TGTGCCAGTAGCCAACAGGTACGGGATGAAAAACTGTTTTTT
clone_size: .; d_call: .; j_call: TRBJ2-1; v_call: TRBV6-5; cdr3_aa: CASSYSMRNTFNEQFF; cdr3_nt: TGTGCCAGCAGTTACTCGATGAGGAATACCTTCAATGAGCAGTTCTTC
clone_size: .; d_call: TRBD2; j_call: TRBJ2-6; v_call: TRBV19; cdr3_aa: CASSSIAGGLSGANVLTF; cdr3_nt: TGTGCCAGTAGTAGCATAGCGGGGGGGCTTTCTGGGGCCAACGTCCTGACTTTC
clone_size: .; d_call: .; j_call: TRBJ2-5; v_call: TRBV6-5; cdr3_aa: CASSYPGVETQYF; cdr3_nt: TGTGCCAGCAGTTACCCCGGGGTTGAGACCCAGTACTTC
clone_size: .; d_call: TRBD2; j_call: TRBJ2-3; v_call: TRBV18; cdr3_aa: CASSPPRSGRSTDTQYF; cdr3_nt: TGTGCCAGCTCACCACCGAGGAGCGGGAGGTCCACAGATACGCAGTATTTT
clone_size: .; d_call: TRBD2; j_call: TRBJ2-5; v_call: TRBV7-9; cdr3_aa: CASSGRGLAGGGKETQYF; cdr3_nt: TGTGCCAGCAGCGGCCGCGGACTAGCGGGAGGGGGCAAAGAGACCCAGTACTTC
clone_size: .; d_call: TRBD2; j_call: TRBJ2-1; v_call: TRBV5-1; cdr3_aa: CASSLVAGGPNEQFF; cdr3_nt: TGCGCCAGCAGCTTGGTAGCGGGGGGCCCCAATGAGCAGTTCTTC
clone_size: .; d_call: TRBD1; j_call: TRBJ1-1; v_call: TRBV5-4; cdr3_aa: CASSLALLSPGQGLNTEAFF; cdr3_nt: TGTGCCAGCAGCTTGGCCCTTCTCTCCCCGGGACAGGGCCTTAACACTGAAGCTTTCTTT
clone_size: .; d_call: .; j_call: TRBJ1-2; v_call: TRBV29-1; cdr3_aa: CSVSGQDERKNYGYTF; cdr3_nt: TGCAGCGTAAGCGGCCAGGACGAAAGAAAAAACTATGGCTACACCTTC
clone_size: .; d_call: TRBD1; j_call: TRBJ1-4; v_call: TRBV7-9; cdr3_aa: CASSPPTGPNEKLFF; cdr3_nt: TGTGCCAGCAGCCCACCGACAGGGCCTAATGAAAAACTGTTTTTT
clone_size: .; d_call: .; j_call: TRBJ2-1; v_call: TRBV4-2; cdr3_aa: CASSQENPRGAGKSYNEQFF; cdr3_nt: TGTGCCAGCAGCCAAGAGAACCCACGGGGGGCCGGAAAGTCCTACAATGAGCAGTTCTTC
clone_size: .; d_call: TRBD2; j_call: TRBJ2-5; v_call: TRBV19; cdr3_aa: CASSTGGSETQYF; cdr3_nt: TGTGCCAGTAGCACGGGAGGATCGGAGACCCAGTACTTC
clone_size: few; d_call: .; j_call: TRBJ2-7; v_call: TRBV10-1; cdr3_aa: CASSEGRSSPPYEQYF; cdr3_nt: TGCGCCAGCAGTGAGGGTCGGAGCAGCCCTCCCTACGAGCAGTACTTC